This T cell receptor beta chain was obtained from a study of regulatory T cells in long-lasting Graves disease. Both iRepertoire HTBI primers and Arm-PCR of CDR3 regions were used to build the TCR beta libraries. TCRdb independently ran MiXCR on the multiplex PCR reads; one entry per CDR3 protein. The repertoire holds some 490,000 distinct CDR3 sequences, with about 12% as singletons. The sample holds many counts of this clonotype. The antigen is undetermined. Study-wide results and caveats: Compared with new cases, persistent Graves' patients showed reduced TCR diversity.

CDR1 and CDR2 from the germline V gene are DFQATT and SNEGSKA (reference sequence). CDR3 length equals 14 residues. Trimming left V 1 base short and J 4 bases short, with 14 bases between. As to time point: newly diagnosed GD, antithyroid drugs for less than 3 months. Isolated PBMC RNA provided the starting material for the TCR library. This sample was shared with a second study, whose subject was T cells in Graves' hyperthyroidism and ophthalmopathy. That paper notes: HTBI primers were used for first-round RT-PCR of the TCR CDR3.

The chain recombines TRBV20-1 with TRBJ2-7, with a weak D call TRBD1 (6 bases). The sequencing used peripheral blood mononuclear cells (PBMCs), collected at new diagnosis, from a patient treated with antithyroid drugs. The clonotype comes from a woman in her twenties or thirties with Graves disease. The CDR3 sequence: CSARVPPGEYEQYF. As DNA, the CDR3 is TGCAGTGCTAGAGTCCCACCAGGGGAGTACGAGCAGTACTTC.